This T cell receptor beta chain was captured by sequencing in a study of blood T cells in healthy people across ages (dated by TCRdb to about 2015). General notes on the study: In model experiments, template switching captured about one uniquely barcoded TCR beta cDNA molecule for every two T cells. To track age-related changes in TCR beta repertoire diversity, the study relied on deep sequencing normalized with unique cDNA molecular identifiers. The donors were divided into four age groups: young (average around 16 years), middle-aged (under 40), aged (under 70) and long-lived (roughly 88). Donors of different ages were randomly distributed across sequencing lanes to avoid experimental bias. For two donors (one aged 18 to 30 and one aged 80 or older), the study analyzed two additional independent replicas of 1 million unique cDNA reads from the same blood draw. Broad study findings and their caveats: The CMV infection status of donors was not known, potentially confounding age-related changes in expanded clonotypes. Total diversity estimates from one million sequenced T cells were considered lower bounds and underestimates. There was a strong correlation between observed TCR beta diversity and the percentage of naive T cells measured by flow cytometry. Observed TCR beta diversity per million T cells fell roughly linearly with age, and a significant reduction was already apparent by age around 44. Compared with the aged group, more naive CD4+ T cells, fewer expanded clones and increased TCR diversity were shown by the long-lived group, suggesting age selection. Because profiling used bulk unsorted PBMCs, naive and antigen-experienced compartments could not be compared conclusively.

Library preparation employed 5' RACE. The sequencer was an Illumina HiSeq 2500. The second PCR ran for about 6 to 12 cycles and used a J-beta primer mix along with a sample-barcoded 5' primer. Each TCR beta cDNA molecule received a unique molecular identifier from a template-switch 5' adaptor carrying 12 random nucleotides. At least 2.5 million CDR3-containing paired-end reads were obtained from each sample. The Mint cDNA synthesis kit, primed by a TRBC-specific oligonucleotide, was used to synthesize first-strand cDNA from all RNA. Following uracil-DNA glycosylase treatment, all cDNA underwent a first 18-cycle PCR with the universal primers M1SS and BC2_uni_R. The paper's data handling went like this. For normalization, 1 million high-quality reads, each with a distinct molecular identifier, were randomly selected from each sample. Instead of being binned into consensus sequences, reads that shared molecular identifiers were thrown out. MiTCR, set to a Q25 quality threshold and the strictest error-elimination algorithm, was used for CDR3 identification, clonotype clustering and error correction. A nonparametric unseen species model with Euler transformation was used to estimate a lower bound on total TCR beta diversity. In-frame beta chains were kept once TCRdb had trimmed the public reads at Q25 with fastp and called clones with MiXCR. Entries that share a CDR3 protein sequence are merged under the most common genes and DNA. For this entry, the V and J calls and clone size follow TCRdb and not the study's own pipeline. The sample records some 1.4 million distinct CDR3 sequences, approximately 38% of which are singletons. Roughly 8.2% of the sample rests with the top ten.

The approximately 39 donors, aged roughly 6 to 95 years, were systemically healthy Caucasian individuals from Russia. Ten milliliters of peripheral blood were drawn from each donor into EDTA-treated Vacutainer tubes. Ficoll-Paque density-gradient centrifugation was used to isolate PBMCs, with at least 6.5 million per sample. Total RNA was extracted from PBMCs with Trizol reagent, with at least 6 micrograms obtained per sample. The percentages of naive CD45RAhigh/CD27high T cells were determined by flow cytometry on a PBMC aliquot from every donor. This clonotype occurred many times. What antigen it recognizes has not been identified. Base qualities are not provided; no much larger clone lies one nucleotide away. The clonotype comes from a woman under 30 in good health. The specimen was blood.

The encoded CDR3 is CSVVLSSGGDTQYF. In nucleotide form, the sequence is TGCAGCGTTGTGTTGTCCAGCGGGGGAGATACGCAGTATTTT. The sequence is built from TRBV29-1 and TRBJ2-3, with 8 bases matching TRBD2. The germline V gene specifies SQVTM as CDR1 and ANQGSEA as CDR2. Trimmed from V: 4 bases; trimmed from J: 5 bases; junction bases lacking a gene match: 8. From cysteine to phenylalanine, the CDR3 is 14 amino acids long. Only CDR3 DNA is held: 42 bases, read in frame from base 1.